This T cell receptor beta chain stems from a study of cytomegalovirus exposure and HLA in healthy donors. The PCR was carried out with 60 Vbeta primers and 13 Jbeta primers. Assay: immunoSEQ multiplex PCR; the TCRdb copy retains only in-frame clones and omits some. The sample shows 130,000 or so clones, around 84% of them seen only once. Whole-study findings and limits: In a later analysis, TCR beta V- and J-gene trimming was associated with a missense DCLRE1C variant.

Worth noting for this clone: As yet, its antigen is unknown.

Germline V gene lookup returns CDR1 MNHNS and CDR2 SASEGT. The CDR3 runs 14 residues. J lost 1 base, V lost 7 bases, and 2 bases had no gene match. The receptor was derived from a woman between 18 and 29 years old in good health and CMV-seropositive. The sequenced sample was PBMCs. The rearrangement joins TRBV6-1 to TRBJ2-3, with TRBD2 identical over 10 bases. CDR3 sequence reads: CASTGLAGTDTQYF. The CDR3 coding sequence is TGTGCCAGCACTGGACTAGCGGGCACAGATACGCAGTATTTT.